Each of the 11 T cell receptor beta chains below was sequenced from the same sample in a study of prognosis after radiotherapy for stage I lung cancer listed by TCRdb under 2021. The run used an Illumina HiSeq 3000. Two rounds of multiplex PCR were used to amplify the TCR beta CDR3 region from genomic DNA. In the first PCR round, primers specific to each TRBV and TRBJ gene were used, and the primer sequences were filed in Chinese patent CN105087789A. TCRdb reanalyzed the raw reads on its own, using fastp at Q25 for trimming and MiXCR for clone calling, and kept in-frame beta chains. CDR3 protein sequences are deduplicated, and each keeps its most common genes and DNA. Within this sample are fewer than 35,000 distinct CDR3 sequences, with around 48% of them counted one time only. 16% of the sample belongs to the ten largest clones. Sample: PBMCs, taken before or after stereotactic body radiation therapy (not recorded which). The receptors were gathered from a donor over 45 with non-small cell lung cancer.

The table lists this clonotype with many counts. V gene TRBV12-3 or TRBV12-4 combines with J gene TRBJ1-4; 7 bases are shared with TRBD1. CDR3 length equals 15 residues. Trimming cost V 6 bases and J 10 bases; bases outside gene matches: 14. DNA for the CDR3: TGTGCCAGCAGACCTAAGGGGGCCGTTCCCGGAAAACTGTTTTTT. Amino acids: CASRPKGAVPGKLFF.

This clonotype is medium-sized within its sample. The V call is TRBV28, the J call TRBJ1-6, with 9 bases fitting TRBD1. Trimming took 4 bases from V and 10 from J; bases not matched to a gene: 8. CDR1 is MDHEN and CDR2 is SYDVKM in the germline V gene. CDR3 length: 15 residues. The DNA for the CDR3 is TGTGCCAGCAGTTCCCCGGGACAGGGTCGGTCACCCCTCCACTTT. Translating gives CASSSPGQGRSPLHF.

In this sample, this clonotype turned up many times. The rearrangement links TRBV4-2 to TRBJ1-3; TRBD1 matches 7 bases. The CDR3 is 17 amino acids. Germline values: CDR1 LGHNA, CDR2 YNFKEQ. V shed 1 base and J 4 bases; nucleotides not matched to a gene: 10. CDR3 region: CASSQAELTGAGNTIYF. Here the CDR3 DNA reads TGTGCCAGCAGCCAAGCTGAACTTACAGGGGCCGGAAACACCATATATTTT.

V and J are TRBV11-3 and TRBJ2-1; 7 nucleotides align to TRBD2. Per germline, CDR1 SGHNT and CDR2 YENEEA. The CDR3 length is 15 residues. Trimming took 5 bases from V and 0 from J; bases not matched to a gene: 4. CDR3 sequence reads: CASSPSGRSYNEQFF. The CDR3 bases are TGTGCCAGCAGCCCTAGCGGACGCTCCTACAATGAGCAGTTCTTC.

This clonotype was observed many times. V is TRBV29-1 and J is TRBJ2-1; TRBD1 matches 10 bases. With 4 bases clipped from V and 3 bases from J, the junction kept 0 bases outside the gene matches. The germline V gene encodes CDR1 SQVTM and CDR2 ANQGSEA. The CDR3 runs 13 residues. CDR3 DNA sequence: TGCAGCGTTGGGACAGGGGGCTACAATGAGCAGTTCTTC. It yields the protein CSVGTGGYNEQFF.

This clonotype is deemed medium-sized (0.01 to 0.1%). The chain employs TRBV6-1 and TRBJ2-7; D is uncertain. V lost 6 bases and J 5 bases, leaving 5 bases between the germline ends. The CDR3 spans 10 residues. The germline gives CDR1 MNHNS, CDR2 SASEGT. This chain's CDR3 is CASSFNEQYF. CDR3 nucleotide sequence: TGTGCCAGCAGCTTCAACGAGCAGTACTTC.

This chain joins TRBV9 and TRBJ1-5; weak D call: TRBD1 (5 bases). In germline, CDR1 is SGDLS, CDR2 YYNGEE. V was shortened by 3 bases and J by 4 bases, with 17 bases between the two germline ends. The CDR3 totals 16 residues. This chain's CDR3 is CASSERGREENQPQHF. As DNA, the CDR3 is TGTGCCAGCAGCGAAAGGGGTAGGGAAGAGAATCAGCCCCAGCATTTT. Combining the CDR3 with reference TRBV9 and TRBJ1-5 gives the whole variable domain DSGVTQTPKHLITATGQRVTLRCSPRSGDLSVYWYQQSLDQGLQFLIQYYNGEERAKGNILERFSAQQFPDLHSELNLSSLELGDSALYFCASSERGREENQPQHFGDGTRLSIL.

By sample fraction, this clonotype is medium-sized (0.01 to 0.1%). V is TRBV30 and J is TRBJ2-7, with D perhaps matching TRBD2 (6 bases). The CDR3 spans 13 residues. V was clipped by 3 bases and J by 4 bases, with 13 bases between them. CDR1 is GTSNPN and CDR2 is SVGIG in the germline V gene (reference sequence). CDR3 in DNA: TGTGCCTGGAGGGTGACGGGAGTTTACGAGCAGTACTTC. Protein sequence: CAWRVTGVYEQYF. The variable domain in full, completed from reference TRBV30 and TRBJ2-7, reads SQTIHQWPATLVQPVGSPLSLECTVEGTSNPNLYWYRQAAGRGLQLLFYSVGIGQISSEVPQNLSASRPQDRQFILSSKKLLLSDSGFYLCAWRVTGVYEQYFGPGTRLTVT.

This clonotype was seen repeatedly, ten times or more. This chain connects TRBV9 to TRBJ2-3; 8 nucleotides align to TRBD2. The length of the CDR3 is 17 residues. V was clipped by 0 bases and J by 2 bases; unmatched bases: 8. The germline gives CDR1 SGDLS, CDR2 YYNGEE. Written as DNA, the CDR3 is TGTGCCAGCAGCGTAGCCCTGACTAGCGCTTCCACAGATACGCAGTATTTT. Protein product: CASSVALTSASTDTQYF.

This clonotype was observed at least ten times. This chain links TRBV6-2 or TRBV6-3 with TRBJ1-2, with 10 bases aligning to TRBD1. With 7 bases clipped from V and 4 bases from J, the junction kept 12 bases outside the gene matches. This CDR3 is built from 16 residues. Germline assignment: CDR1 MNHEY and CDR2 SVGEGT. The CDR3 bases are TGTGCCAGCAAAATGGGACAGGGGCCACTATTCTATGGCTACACCTTC. This gives the protein CASKMGQGPLFYGYTF.

This chain joins TRBV28 and TRBJ2-3; TRBD2 might be the D (5 bases). The V gene's germline CDR1 is MDHEN and CDR2 SYDVKM. This CDR3 has 15 amino acids. V was pared by 4 bases and J by 7 bases, with 18 bases between. CDR3 sequence (DNA): TGTGCCAGCAGTTCCGGGGATCGGGATACATATACGCAGTATTTT. Amino acid sequence: CASSSGDRDTYTQYF. Variable domain in full (rest from reference TRBV28 and TRBJ2-3): DVKVTQSSRYLVKRTGEKVFLECVQDMDHENMFWYRQDPGLGLRLIYFSYDVKMKEKGDIPEGYSVSREKKERFSLILESASTNQTSMYLCASSSGDRDTYTQYFGPGTRLTVL.